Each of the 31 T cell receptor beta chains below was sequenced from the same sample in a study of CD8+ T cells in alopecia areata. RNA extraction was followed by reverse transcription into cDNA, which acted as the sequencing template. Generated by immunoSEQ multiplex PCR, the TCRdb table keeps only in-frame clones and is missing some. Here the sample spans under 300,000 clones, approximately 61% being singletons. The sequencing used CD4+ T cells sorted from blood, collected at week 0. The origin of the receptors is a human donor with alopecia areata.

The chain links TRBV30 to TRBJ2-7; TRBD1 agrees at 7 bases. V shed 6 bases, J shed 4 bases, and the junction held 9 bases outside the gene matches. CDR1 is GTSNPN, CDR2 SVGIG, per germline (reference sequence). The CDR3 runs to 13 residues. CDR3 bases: TGTGCCTGCAGACAGGGTTCGTTATACGAGCAGTACTTC. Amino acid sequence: CACRQGSLYEQYF. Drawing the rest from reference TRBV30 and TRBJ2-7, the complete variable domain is SQTIHQWPATLVQPVGSPLSLECTVEGTSNPNLYWYRQAAGRGLQLLFYSVGIGQISSEVPQNLSASRPQDRQFILSSKKLLLSDSGFYLCACRQGSLYEQYFGPGTRLTVT.

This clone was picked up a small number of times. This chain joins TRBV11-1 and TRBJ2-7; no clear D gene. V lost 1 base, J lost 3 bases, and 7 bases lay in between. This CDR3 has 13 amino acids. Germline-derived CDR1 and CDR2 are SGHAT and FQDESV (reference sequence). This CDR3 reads CASSLGADYEQYF. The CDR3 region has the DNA TGTGCCAGCAGCTTAGGGGCAGACTACGAGCAGTACTTC.

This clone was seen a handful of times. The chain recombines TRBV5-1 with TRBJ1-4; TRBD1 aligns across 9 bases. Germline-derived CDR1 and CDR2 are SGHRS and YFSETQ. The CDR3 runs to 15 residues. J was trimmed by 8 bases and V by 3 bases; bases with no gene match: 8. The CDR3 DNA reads TGCGCCAGCAGCTCCAATCCCGGGACAGGGGAAAAACTGTTTTTT. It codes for CASSSNPGTGEKLFF. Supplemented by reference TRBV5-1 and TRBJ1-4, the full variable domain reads KAGVTQTPRYLIKTRGQQVTLSCSPISGHRSVSWYQQTPGQGLQFLFEYFSETQRNKGNFPGRFSGRQFSNSRSEMNVSTLELGDSALYLCASSSNPGTGEKLFFGSGTQLSVL.

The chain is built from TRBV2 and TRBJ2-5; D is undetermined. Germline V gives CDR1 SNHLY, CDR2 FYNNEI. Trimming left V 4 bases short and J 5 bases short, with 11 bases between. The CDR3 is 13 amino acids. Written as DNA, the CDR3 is TGTGCCAGCAGTGGCGAGAAGGAGGAGACCCAGTACTTC. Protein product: CASSGEKEETQYF. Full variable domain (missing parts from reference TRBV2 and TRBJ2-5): EPEVTQTPSHQVTQMGQEVILRCVPISNHLYFYWYRQILGQKVEFLVSFYNNEISEKSEIFDDQFSVERPDGSNFTLKIRSTKLEDSAMYFCASSGEKEETQYFGPGTRLLVL.

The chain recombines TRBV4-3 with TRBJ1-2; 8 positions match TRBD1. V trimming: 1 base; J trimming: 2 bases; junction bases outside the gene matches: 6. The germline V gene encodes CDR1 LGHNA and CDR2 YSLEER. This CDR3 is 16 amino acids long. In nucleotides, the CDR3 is TGCGCCAGCAGCCAAGGGACAGGGAATTTGAACTATGGCTACACCTTC. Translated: CASSQGTGNLNYGYTF.

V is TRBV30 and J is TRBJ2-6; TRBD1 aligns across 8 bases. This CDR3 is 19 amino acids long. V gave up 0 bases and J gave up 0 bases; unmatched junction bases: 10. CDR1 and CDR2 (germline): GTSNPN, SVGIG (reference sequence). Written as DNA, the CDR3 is TGTGCCTGGAGTGTACGTGGACAGGGCCCCAGCTCTGGGGCCAACGTCCTGACTTTC. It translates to CAWSVRGQGPSSGANVLTF.

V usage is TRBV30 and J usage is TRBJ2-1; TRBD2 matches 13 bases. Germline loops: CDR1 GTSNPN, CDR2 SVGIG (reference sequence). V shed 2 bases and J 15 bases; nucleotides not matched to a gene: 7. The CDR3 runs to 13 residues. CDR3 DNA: TGTGCCTGGAGTCCGGGACTAGCGGGGTCGCTGTTCTTC. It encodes CAWSPGLAGSLFF.

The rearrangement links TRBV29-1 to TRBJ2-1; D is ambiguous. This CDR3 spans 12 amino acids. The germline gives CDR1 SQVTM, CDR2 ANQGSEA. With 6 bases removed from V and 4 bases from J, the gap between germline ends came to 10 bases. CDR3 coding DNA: TGCAGCGTGGGAAAGGTGTACAATGAGCAGTTCTTC. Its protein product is CSVGKVYNEQFF.

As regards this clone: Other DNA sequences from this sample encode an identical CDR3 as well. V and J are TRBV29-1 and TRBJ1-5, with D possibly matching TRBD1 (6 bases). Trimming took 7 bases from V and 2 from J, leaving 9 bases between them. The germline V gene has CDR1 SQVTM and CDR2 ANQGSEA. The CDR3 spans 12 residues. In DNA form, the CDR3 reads TGCAGCGCCCGGACAGGCAATCAGCCCCAGCATTTT. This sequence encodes CSARTGNQPQHF.

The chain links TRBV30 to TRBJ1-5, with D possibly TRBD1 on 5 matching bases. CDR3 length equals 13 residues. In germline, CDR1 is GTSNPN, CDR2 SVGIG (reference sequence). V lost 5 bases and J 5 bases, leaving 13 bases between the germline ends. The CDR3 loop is CAWGPGLDQPQHF. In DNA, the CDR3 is TGTGCCTGGGGTCCAGGGCTGGATCAGCCCCAGCATTTT. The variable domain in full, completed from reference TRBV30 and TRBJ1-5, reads SQTIHQWPATLVQPVGSPLSLECTVEGTSNPNLYWYRQAAGRGLQLLFYSVGIGQISSEVPQNLSASRPQDRQFILSSKKLLLSDSGFYLCAWGPGLDQPQHFGDGTRLSIL.

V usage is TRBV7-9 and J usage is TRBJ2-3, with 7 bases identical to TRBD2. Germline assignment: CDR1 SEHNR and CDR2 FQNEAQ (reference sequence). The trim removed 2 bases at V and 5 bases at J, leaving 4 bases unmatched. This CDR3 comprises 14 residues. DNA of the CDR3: TGTGCCAGCAGCTTACGGGCTAGCGGAGATACGCAGTATTTT. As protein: CASSLRASGDTQYF.

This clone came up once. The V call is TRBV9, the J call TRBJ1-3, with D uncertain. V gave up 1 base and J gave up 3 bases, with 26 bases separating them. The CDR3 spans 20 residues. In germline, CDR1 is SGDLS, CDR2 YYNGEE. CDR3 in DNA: TGTGCCAGCAGCGTAAAGGTTACGGGATTCGGAGAAGGAGGTGGAAACACCATATATTTT. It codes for CASSVKVTGFGEGGGNTIYF.

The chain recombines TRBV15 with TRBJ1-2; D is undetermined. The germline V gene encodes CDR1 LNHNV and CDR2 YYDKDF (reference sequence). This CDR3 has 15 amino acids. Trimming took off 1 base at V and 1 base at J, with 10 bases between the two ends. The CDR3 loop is CATSRAPSGNYGYTF. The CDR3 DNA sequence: TGTGCCACCAGCAGAGCCCCGAGTGGTAACTATGGCTACACCTTC.

CDR3 coding DNA: TGTGCCAGCAGCTCCCTCACAGGGCTAAATTCACCCCTCCACTTT. Translation: CASSSLTGLNSPLHF. The rearrangement joins TRBV7-9 to TRBJ1-6; tentatively, D is TRBD1 (6 bases). The V and J ends lost 4 bases and 7 bases respectively, with 14 bases between them. This CDR3 contains 15 residues. Germline-derived CDR1 and CDR2 are SEHNR and FQNEAQ (reference sequence).

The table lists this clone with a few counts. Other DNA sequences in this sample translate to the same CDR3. The CDR3 region is CAWGGTVQETQYF. CDR3 DNA sequence: TGTGCCTGGGGAGGGACAGTCCAAGAGACCCAGTACTTC. This chain links TRBV30 with TRBJ2-5, with TRBD1 as a possible D gene (7 bases). Trimming removed 5 bases at V and 1 base at J, with 11 bases between. The germline V gene has CDR1 GTSNPN and CDR2 SVGIG (reference sequence). There are 13 residues in the CDR3.

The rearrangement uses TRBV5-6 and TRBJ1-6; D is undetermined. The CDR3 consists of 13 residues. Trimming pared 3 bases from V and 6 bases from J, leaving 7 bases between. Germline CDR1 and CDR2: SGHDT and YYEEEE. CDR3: CASSYSSNSPLHF. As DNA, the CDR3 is TGTGCCAGCAGCTACTCTTCTAATTCACCCCTCCACTTT.

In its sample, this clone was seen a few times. The chain's CDR3 is CAWSPRWEYGYTF. CDR3 DNA sequence: TGTGCCTGGAGTCCTCGATGGGAGTATGGCTACACCTTC. The chain has TRBV30 and TRBJ1-2; D uncertain. V gave up 2 bases and J gave up 5 bases, with 12 bases separating them. The CDR3 loop spans 13 amino acids. Germline CDR1 GTSNPN, CDR2 SVGIG (reference sequence). Full variable domain (missing parts from reference TRBV30 and TRBJ1-2): SQTIHQWPATLVQPVGSPLSLECTVEGTSNPNLYWYRQAAGRGLQLLFYSVGIGQISSEVPQNLSASRPQDRQFILSSKKLLLSDSGFYLCAWSPRWEYGYTFGSGTRLTVV.

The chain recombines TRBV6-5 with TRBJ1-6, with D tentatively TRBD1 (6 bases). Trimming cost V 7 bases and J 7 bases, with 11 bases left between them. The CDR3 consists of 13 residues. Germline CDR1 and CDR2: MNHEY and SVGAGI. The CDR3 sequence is CASKRQGNSPLHF. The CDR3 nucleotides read TGTGCCAGCAAGCGGCAGGGGAATTCACCCCTCCACTTT.

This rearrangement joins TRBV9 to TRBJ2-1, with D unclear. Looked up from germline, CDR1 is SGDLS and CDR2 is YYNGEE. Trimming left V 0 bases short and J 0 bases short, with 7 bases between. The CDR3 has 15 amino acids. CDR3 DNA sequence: TGTGCCAGCAGCGTAGGGATGGCCTCCTACAATGAGCAGTTCTTC. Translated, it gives CASSVGMASYNEQFF. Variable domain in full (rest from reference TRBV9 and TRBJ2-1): DSGVTQTPKHLITATGQRVTLRCSPRSGDLSVYWYQQSLDQGLQFLIQYYNGEERAKGNILERFSAQQFPDLHSELNLSSLELGDSALYFCASSVGMASYNEQFFGPGTRLTVL.

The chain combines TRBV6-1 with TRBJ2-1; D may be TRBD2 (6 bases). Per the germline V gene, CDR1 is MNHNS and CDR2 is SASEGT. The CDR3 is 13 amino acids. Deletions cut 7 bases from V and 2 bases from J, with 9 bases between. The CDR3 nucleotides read TGTGCCAGCAACGAGCGGGCCTACAATGAGCAGTTCTTC. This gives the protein CASNERAYNEQFF.

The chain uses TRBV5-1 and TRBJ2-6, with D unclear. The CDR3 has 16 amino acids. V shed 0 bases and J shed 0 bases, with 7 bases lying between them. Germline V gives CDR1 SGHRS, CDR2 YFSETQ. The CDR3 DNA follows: TGCGCCAGCAGCTTGGAGGGCGGCTCTGGGGCCAACGTCCTGACTTTC. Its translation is CASSLEGGSGANVLTF.

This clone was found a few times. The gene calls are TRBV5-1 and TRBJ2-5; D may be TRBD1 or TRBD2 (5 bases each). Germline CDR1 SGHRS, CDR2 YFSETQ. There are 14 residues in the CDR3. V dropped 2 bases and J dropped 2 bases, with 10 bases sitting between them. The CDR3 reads CASSFPGRQETQYF. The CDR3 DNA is TGCGCCAGCAGCTTCCCGGGGCGGCAAGAGACCCAGTACTTC.

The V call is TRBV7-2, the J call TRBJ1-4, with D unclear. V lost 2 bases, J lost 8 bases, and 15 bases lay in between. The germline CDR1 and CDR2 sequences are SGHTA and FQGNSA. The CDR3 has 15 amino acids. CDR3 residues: CASSLRVSKVEKLFF. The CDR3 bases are TGTGCCAGCAGCTTACGGGTATCCAAGGTCGAAAAACTGTTTTTT.

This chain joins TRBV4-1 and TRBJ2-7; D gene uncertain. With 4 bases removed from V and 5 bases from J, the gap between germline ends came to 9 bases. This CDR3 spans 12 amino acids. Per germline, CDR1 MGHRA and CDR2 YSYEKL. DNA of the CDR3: TGCGCCAGCAGCCCCCCCGCGGACGAGCAGTACTTC. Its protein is CASSPPADEQYF.

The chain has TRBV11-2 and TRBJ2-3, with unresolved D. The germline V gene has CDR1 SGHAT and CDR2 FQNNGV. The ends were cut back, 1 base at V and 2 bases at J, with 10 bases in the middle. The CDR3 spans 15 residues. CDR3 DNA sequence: TGTGCCAGCAGCTTAGGCTGGGTGACCACAGATACGCAGTATTTT. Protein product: CASSLGWVTTDTQYF. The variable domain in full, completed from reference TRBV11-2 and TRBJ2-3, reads EAGVAQSPRYKIIEKRQSVAFWCNPISGHATLYWYQQILGQGPKLLIQFQNNGVVDDSQLPKDRFSAERLKGVDSTLKIQPAKLEDSAVYLCASSLGWVTTDTQYFGPGTRLTVL.

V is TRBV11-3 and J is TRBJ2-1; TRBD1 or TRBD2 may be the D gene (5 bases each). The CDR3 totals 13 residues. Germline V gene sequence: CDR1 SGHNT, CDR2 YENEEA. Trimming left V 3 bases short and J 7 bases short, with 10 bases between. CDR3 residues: CASSLGELNEQFF. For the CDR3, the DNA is TGTGCCAGCAGCTTGGGGGAACTTAATGAGCAGTTCTTC.

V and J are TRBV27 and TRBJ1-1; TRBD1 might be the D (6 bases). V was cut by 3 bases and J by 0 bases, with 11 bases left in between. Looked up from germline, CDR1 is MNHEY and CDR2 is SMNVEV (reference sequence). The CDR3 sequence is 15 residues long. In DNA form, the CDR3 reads TGTGCCAGCAGTTTCCAGGGGCAAATGAACACTGAAGCTTTCTTT. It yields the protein CASSFQGQMNTEAFF.

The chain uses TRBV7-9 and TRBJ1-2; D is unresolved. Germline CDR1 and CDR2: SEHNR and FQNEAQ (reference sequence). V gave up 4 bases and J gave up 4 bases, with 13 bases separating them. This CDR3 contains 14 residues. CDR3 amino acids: CASSSASASYGYTF. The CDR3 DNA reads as TGTGCCAGCAGCTCGGCGTCGGCCTCCTATGGCTACACCTTC.

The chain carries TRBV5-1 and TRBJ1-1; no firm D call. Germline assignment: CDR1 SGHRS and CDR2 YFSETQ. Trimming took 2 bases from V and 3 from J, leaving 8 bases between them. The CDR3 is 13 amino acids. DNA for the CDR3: TGCGCCAGCAGCTTTGGGAGGGACACTGAAGCTTTCTTT. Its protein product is CASSFGRDTEAFF.

The CDR3 DNA is TGTGCCAGCAAAAGGGACAGGGATGGCTACACCTTC. This sequence encodes CASKRDRDGYTF. The chain links TRBV6-5 to TRBJ1-2, with 9 bases lining up with TRBD1. CDR3 length: 12 residues. After removal of 7 bases from V and 6 bases from J, the junction contained 3 bases not matched to a gene. Germline assignment: CDR1 MNHEY and CDR2 SVGAGI.

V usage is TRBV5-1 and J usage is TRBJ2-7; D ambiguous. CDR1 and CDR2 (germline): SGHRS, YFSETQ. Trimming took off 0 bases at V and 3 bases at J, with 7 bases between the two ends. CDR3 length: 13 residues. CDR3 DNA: TGCGCCAGCAGCTTGGATTCTGGCTACGAGCAGTACTTC. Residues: CASSLDSGYEQYF.